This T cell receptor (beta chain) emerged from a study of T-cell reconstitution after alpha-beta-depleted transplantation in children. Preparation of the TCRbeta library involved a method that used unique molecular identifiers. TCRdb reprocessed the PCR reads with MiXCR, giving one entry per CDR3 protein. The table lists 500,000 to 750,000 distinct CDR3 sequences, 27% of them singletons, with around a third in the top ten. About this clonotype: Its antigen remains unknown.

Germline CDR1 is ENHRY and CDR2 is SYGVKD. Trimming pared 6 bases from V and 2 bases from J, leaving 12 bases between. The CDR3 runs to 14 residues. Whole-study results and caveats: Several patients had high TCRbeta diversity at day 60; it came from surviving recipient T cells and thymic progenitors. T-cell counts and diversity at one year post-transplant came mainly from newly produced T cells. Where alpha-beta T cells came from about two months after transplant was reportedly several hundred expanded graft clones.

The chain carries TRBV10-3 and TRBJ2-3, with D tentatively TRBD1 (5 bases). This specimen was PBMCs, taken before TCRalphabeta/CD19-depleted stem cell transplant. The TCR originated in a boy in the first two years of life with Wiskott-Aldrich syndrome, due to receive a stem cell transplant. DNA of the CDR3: TGTGCCATCAGGCCCCAGGGTCCCACAGATACGCAGTATTTT. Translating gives CAIRPQGPTDTQYF.